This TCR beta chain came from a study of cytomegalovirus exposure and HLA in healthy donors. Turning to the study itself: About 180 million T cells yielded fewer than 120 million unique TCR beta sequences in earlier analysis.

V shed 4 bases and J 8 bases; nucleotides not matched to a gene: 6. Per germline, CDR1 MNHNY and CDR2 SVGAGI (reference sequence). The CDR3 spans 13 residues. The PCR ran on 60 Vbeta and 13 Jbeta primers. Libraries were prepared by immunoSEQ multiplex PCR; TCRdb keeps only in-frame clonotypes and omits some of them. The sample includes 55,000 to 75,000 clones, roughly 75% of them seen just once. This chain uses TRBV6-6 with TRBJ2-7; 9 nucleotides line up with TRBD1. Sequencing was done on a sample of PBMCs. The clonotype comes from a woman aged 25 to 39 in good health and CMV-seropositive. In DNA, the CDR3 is TGTGCCAGCAGTTCCGGACAGGGGAAAAAGCAGTACTTC. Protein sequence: CASSSGQGKKQYF.